This note documents a single T cell receptor (beta chain) sequence. This clone's antigen is unknown. The junction and the germline gene differ at one end; a read error may be behind it. The data are from a study of pediatric ulcerative colitis (dated by TCRdb to 2018 to 2020). As for the study more broadly: Seven ulcerative colitis patients had pancolitis and two had left-sided colitis, with histology consistent with ulcerative colitis in all. Using the Pediatric Ulcerative Colitis Activity Index, two patients were classed as having mild disease, four as having moderate disease and three as having acute severe colitis. From about ten newly diagnosed, treatment-naive pediatric ulcerative colitis patients and four non-IBD control children, paired blood and rectal samples were collected. Overall study results and their limits: Only four individuals were included in the healthy control group, which was small. Because repertoires came from total lymphocyte DNA, patterns in rare subsets such as regulatory T cells may not be reflected. For technical reasons, blood samples from a couple of patients gave substantially fewer templates, and these samples were excluded from the blood-rectal overlap analysis. Two rectal CDR3 clonotypes were detected in all ulcerative colitis patients and were not detected in any of the controls. Features of the rectal repertoire distinguished controls, mild-moderate colitis patients and acute severe colitis patients, and in acute severe colitis, rectal diversity was reduced because of clonal expansions. T cells from blood may have been included in the rectal pinch biopsies, particularly in patients with overt colitis. Compared with controls, ulcerative colitis patients showed significantly higher autologous blood-rectal clonal overlap, a finding that suggests increased T cell trafficking to inflamed tissue.

Rearranged CDR3 beta regions were amplified from genomic DNA with multiplex V and J primers using the immunoSEQ TRB Survey service. Survey-level sequencing depth of up to 500,000 reads per sample was used to keep depth equal across samples. The libraries were purified, combined into pools and sequenced with Illumina technology. From the authors' description of their analysis: Productive clonality, sample overlap, pairwise scatters, CDR3 beta length, V/D/J gene usage and productiveness were all assessed with the immunoSEQ online tools. Calculated diversity was defined as the number of unique rearrangements divided by total templates times 100, and Shannon and Simpson indices were additionally computed. Z-score normalized data were analyzed by principal component analysis with the R prcomp function and the ggbiplot package. Blood-rectal clonal overlap within each subject was quantified with Morisita's index. The clones in this table, taken by TCRdb from immuneACCESS, are in-frame only. Not every clone is retained; where verified, under half of the shortfall comes from an unresolved V gene, and the cause of the rest is unknown. V, J and clone size are taken as reported in that table, and D and trimming were inferred from the DNA itself. This sample comprises some 37,000 clones, roughly 72% of them detected only once. The ten largest account for about 0.71% of the sample.

During colonoscopy, one to two pinch biopsies were obtained from the rectum for research. Before the diagnostic colonoscopy, none of the ulcerative colitis patients had been given immunosuppressive medication. Before DNA isolation, rectal biopsies were subjected to proteinase K digestion. The Wizard kit (Promega) was used to extract genomic DNA from the blood and intestinal samples. Counted from cysteine to phenylalanine, this CDR3 has 13 amino acids. Of the read, only the CDR3 DNA is kept; its 39 bases are in frame from base 1. Taken from the germline V gene (reference sequence), the CDR1 and CDR2 loops are SSHAT and FNYEAQ.

The chain is encoded by TRBV7-7 joined to TRBJ2-1; the D segment cannot be called with confidence. The sequence came from a boy aged 5-17 years with moderate ulcerative colitis. Sample: gut tissue. The CDR3 in this case is CASSLTVNHEQFF. The DNA is TGTGCTAGCAGCTTAACAGTAAATCATGAGCAGTTCTTC.